This T cell receptor (beta chain) was obtained from a study of PD-1 blockade in classical Hodgkin lymphoma. All trial patients relapsed after autologous stem cell transplantation. Reported best responses ranged across complete response, partial response or progressive disease. Study-wide results and caveats: When nivolumab was started under 1 year after ASCT, patients were excluded. What caused the repertoire differences, perhaps disease activity or prior therapy, remains undefined.

Only in-frame clones appear in the TCRdb table, and some are missing; sequencing was by immunoSEQ multiplex PCR. This table has about 97,000 clones, approximately 80% appearing once. Notes on this clone: Its target is not known.

With 5 bases removed from V and 1 base from J, the gap between germline ends came to 13 bases. The germline V gene encodes CDR1 GTSNPN and CDR2 SVGIG (reference sequence). This CDR3 has 14 residues. Sequences were derived from peripheral blood mononuclear cells (PBMCs), sampled at baseline. The receptor comes from a human donor with classical Hodgkin lymphoma. The chain links TRBV30 to TRBJ2-3, with D perhaps TRBD2 (5 bases). In DNA form, the CDR3 reads TGTGCCTGGTTCCGAGGGCCGGGCACAGATACGCAGTATTTT. This gives the protein CAWFRGPGTDTQYF.